This T cell receptor beta chain is drawn from a study of T cell responses to AZD1222 COVID-19 vaccine. Germline V gene lookup returns CDR1 MGHRA and CDR2 YSYEKL. This CDR3 has 17 amino acids. With V trimmed by 4 bases and J by 2 bases, 9 bases remained unmatched. Sequencing was performed with immunoSEQ multiplex PCR; in TCRdb, only in-frame clones are kept and a portion is missing. The sample includes some 160,000 clones, roughly 92% of them seen just once. General study findings and limits: The CD4 TCRs associated with vaccination extended across spike and predominated at 160-218 and 743-854. Donors were largely white British and mainly female; clonal diversity was possibly underestimated.

About this clone itself: Its antigen is not known.

This sequence joins TRBV4-1 and TRBJ2-3; 10 bases are shared with TRBD2. The input for sequencing was peripheral blood, taken on day 0 of AZD1222 vaccination. This clonotype originated in an adult in good health. The CDR3 region has the DNA TGCGCCAGCAGCCCAGGGGGGCTAGCGGGGGCCACAGATACGCAGTATTTT. Its translation is CASSPGGLAGATDTQYF.